This entry lists 12 T cell receptor beta chains sequenced from one sample in a study of T-cell reconstitution after alpha-beta-depleted transplantation in children. A TCRbeta library incorporating unique molecular identifiers was prepared. TCRdb processed the PCR reads anew with MiXCR; each CDR3 protein has one entry. The sample includes roughly 150,000 distinct CDR3 sequences, over 8.5% of them seen just once. Sequenced material: PBMCs, taken before TCRalphabeta/CD19-depleted stem cell transplant. Receptors were obtained from a boy between 2 and 10 years old with acute myeloid leukemia, due to receive a stem cell transplant.

The table lists this clonotype with many counts. The chain combines TRBV11-2 with TRBJ2-1, with D possibly being TRBD2 (6 bases). The V gene lost 8 bases and the J gene lost 9 bases, with 17 bases spanning the gap. Per germline, CDR1 SGHAT and CDR2 FQNNGV. The CDR3 runs 13 residues. The CDR3 nucleotides read TGTGCCAGCCGAGGACTATTCCGGTCTGAGCAGTTCTTC. Its translation is CASRGLFRSEQFF.

This clonotype showed up many times. The V gene is TRBV12-3 or TRBV12-4, the J gene TRBJ2-3; D may be TRBD2 (6 bases). The CDR3 sequence is 14 residues long. Deletions cut 6 bases from V and 4 bases from J, with 14 bases between. CDR3 in DNA: TGTGCCAGCAGCGTGGGACTTGAGGCAGATACGCAGTATTTT. Translation: CASSVGLEADTQYF.

The gene calls are TRBV2 and TRBJ2-1; 7 bases agree with TRBD1. The CDR3 is made up of 13 amino acids. J lost 2 bases, V lost 9 bases, and 4 bases had no gene match. From germline, CDR1 is SNHLY and CDR2 FYNNEI. DNA of the CDR3: TGTGCCAGTCCTAGGGGGCCCTACAATGAGCAGTTCTTC. This codes for CASPRGPYNEQFF.

This clonotype was counted at least ten times. This rearrangement joins TRBV4-1 to TRBJ2-3, with 10 bases that match TRBD1. The CDR3 length is 16 residues. Looked up from germline, CDR1 is MGHRA and CDR2 is YSYEKL. J lost 2 bases, V lost 6 bases, and 8 bases had no gene match. In DNA form, the CDR3 reads TGCGCCAGCAGGAAACCCGGGACAGGGGCCACAGATACGCAGTATTTT. As protein: CASRKPGTGATDTQYF.

The chain recombines TRBV20-1 with TRBJ1-3; no reliable D call. The CDR3 contains 14 residues. V was trimmed by 5 bases and J by 1 base, leaving 12 bases between them. Per the germline V gene, CDR1 is DFQATT and CDR2 is SNEGSKA (reference sequence). Written as DNA, the CDR3 is TGCAGTGCTCCGTTGGTGGGATCTGGAAACACCATATATTTT. Translated: CSAPLVGSGNTIYF.

This clonotype was detected many times. The V call is TRBV28, the J call TRBJ2-1; D is perhaps TRBD1 or TRBD2 (5 bases each). CDR1 and CDR2 (germline): MDHEN, SYDVKM. The CDR3 is 11 amino acids. This chain's CDR3 is CTAGSYNEQFF. In DNA, the CDR3 is TGTACAGCAGGGAGTTACAATGAGCAGTTCTTC.

This clonotype was counted ten times or more. The V and J genes are TRBV5-1 and TRBJ2-1; no clear D gene. Germline-derived CDR1 and CDR2 are SGHRS and YFSETQ. The V and J ends lost 0 bases and 1 base respectively, with 8 bases between them. CDR3 length: 15 residues. Here the CDR3 reads CASSLVGGSYNEQFF. CDR3 DNA: TGCGCCAGCAGCTTGGTTGGCGGTTCCTACAATGAGCAGTTCTTC. Using reference TRBV5-1 and TRBJ2-1 for the parts outside the CDR3, the full variable domain is KAGVTQTPRYLIKTRGQQVTLSCSPISGHRSVSWYQQTPGQGLQFLFEYFSETQRNKGNFPGRFSGRQFSNSRSEMNVSTLELGDSALYLCASSLVGGSYNEQFFGPGTRLTVL.

There are many counts of this clonotype. The chain couples TRBV29-1 to TRBJ2-1, with 8 bases identical to TRBD1. The germline CDR1 and CDR2 sequences are SQVTM and ANQGSEA. The CDR3 length is 11 residues. The CDR3, as DNA: TGCAGGGGACAGGTTTACAATGAGCAGTTCTTC. It is translated as CRGQVYNEQFF.

This clonotype was counted only a few times. This chain joins TRBV6-1 and TRBJ1-1; D call uncertain. The V gene lost 3 bases and the J gene lost 10 bases, with 12 bases spanning the gap. CDR1 MNHNS and CDR2 SASEGT come from the germline V gene. The CDR3 extends over 12 amino acids. Here the CDR3 reads CASSDIRLRAFF. Here the CDR3 DNA reads TGTGCCAGCAGTGACATCAGGTTACGAGCTTTCTTT.

This clonotype was seen at least ten times. This may be a read error, as it is one base from a much larger clone. The chain carries TRBV4-2 and TRBJ2-2; possible D gene TRBD2, 6 bases. V gave up 2 bases and J gave up 0 bases, with 13 bases separating them. This CDR3 is built from 17 residues. Germline V gives CDR1 LGHNA, CDR2 YNFKEQ. CDR3 amino acids: CASSQQSSVSNTGELFF. The CDR3 DNA reads as TGTGCCAGCAGCCAACAATCTAGCGTATCGAACACCGGGGAGCTGTTTTTT.

About this clonotype itself: It may be a read error: a sequence one base away is much more abundant. The chain combines TRBV5-1 with TRBJ2-1, with TRBD2 as a possible D gene (6 bases). Germline lookup yields CDR1 SGHRS and CDR2 YFSETQ. The length of the CDR3 is 16 residues. The CDR3 coding sequence is TGCACCAGCAGCGGGTACCCGACATCTTCCTACAATGAGCAGTTCTTC. Translated, it gives CTSSGYPTSSYNEQFF. The full variable domain, its missing parts supplied by reference TRBV5-1 and TRBJ2-1, is KAGVTQTPRYLIKTRGQQVTLSCSPISGHRSVSWYQQTPGQGLQFLFEYFSETQRNKGNFPGRFSGRQFSNSRSEMNVSTLELGDSALYLCTSSGYPTSSYNEQFFGPGTRLTVL.

The sample holds many counts of this clonotype. The chain couples TRBV7-9 to TRBJ2-1, with D possibly matching TRBD2 (6 bases). The CDR3 totals 14 residues. The germline V gene has CDR1 SEHNR and CDR2 FQNEAQ (reference sequence). Trimming left V 7 bases short and J 5 bases short, with 15 bases between. CDR3: CASTSRGGHNEQFF. CDR3 DNA: TGTGCCAGCACCTCCCGCGGAGGGCACAATGAGCAGTTCTTC.